Included here is one TCR beta chain sequence, with context. The antigen is undetermined. This sample stems from a study of siplizumab effects on memory and regulatory T cells. Whole-study findings and limits: Greater diversity than memory cells seemed evident in naive T cells, which also appeared to be major alloresponse contributors. There were only a minor fraction of alloreactive clones that mapped to unstimulated subsets.

Per individual sample, 100,000 or so TCR templates were assayed. Only in-frame clones appear in the TCRdb table, and some are missing; sequencing was by immunoSEQ multiplex PCR. The data show tens of thousands of clones, with more than 95% seen just once and approximately 0.031% held by the top ten. The J segment lost 5 bases and the V segment lost 2 bases, leaving 4 bases of the junction unmatched. The CDR3 has 15 residues. Germline values: CDR1 LNHDA, CDR2 SQIVND (reference sequence). V and J are TRBV19 and TRBJ2-2, with 8 bases matching TRBD1. The receptor was derived from a human donor in good health. Input material: naive CD4+ T cells sorted from blood. The CDR3 coding sequence is TGTGCCAGTAGTATATCCAGGGGGCTAACCGGGGAGCTGTTTTTT. It encodes CASSISRGLTGELFF. The full variable domain, its missing parts supplied by reference TRBV19 and TRBJ2-2, is DGGITQSPKYLFRKEGQNVTLSCEQNLNHDAMYWYRQDPGQGLRLIYYSQIVNDFQKGDIAEGYSVSREKKESFPLTVTSAQKNPTAFYLCASSISRGLTGELFFGEGSRLTVL.